Included here is one TCR beta chain sequence, with context. Its antigen is unidentified. These data are taken from a study of T-cell memory formation after mild COVID-19. About the research overall: Among the donors, TCR clusters were largely specific to each donor.

Study conclusions and caveats: While clones contracting from day 15 to 85 were balanced between CD4 and CD8, later expanders leaned CD4+. Clones from the second wave (peaking day 37) had unconfirmed SARS-CoV-2 specificity.

TCRdb redid the calling of the 5' RACE reads with MiXCR, one entry per CDR3 protein. The table has roughly 370,000 distinct CDR3 sequences, about 16% seen once. There are 14 residues in the CDR3. The V and J ends lost 5 bases and 2 bases respectively, with 13 bases between them. Sequencing was performed on PBMCs or a T cell subset sorted from them (not recorded which). The chain has TRBV12-3 or TRBV12-4 and TRBJ2-7, with a weak D call TRBD1 (6 bases). This receptor was taken from a man younger than 30 who had mild COVID-19 (a few samples of this study predate the infection). Cell type and time point are not known. CDR3 region: CASSPPWGPYEQYF. CDR3 nucleotides: TGTGCCAGCAGTCCCCCCTGGGGGCCCTACGAGCAGTACTTC.